One TCR beta chain is described in this entry. Authors' data handling: Amplification with reference gene primers provided the estimates of nucleated cell counts. Libraries were prepared by immunoSEQ multiplex PCR; TCRdb keeps only in-frame clonotypes and omits some of them. V, J and clone size reflect that table, while D and trimming were determined from the DNA. The profile shows tens of thousands of clones, 86% of them singletons. The data originate from a study of blood T cell repertoires in COVID-19. The overall study: Whether acute or convalescent, the COVID-19 samples came from the United States, Italy and Spain.

This receptor was obtained from an elderly man in a cohort sampled during active COVID-19. Sequenced input: peripheral blood.

As DNA, the CDR3 is TGTGCCAGTAGTCCCCGGCGACAGGGCGCGCACTATGGCTACACCTTC. Its protein is CASSPRRQGAHYGYTF. V is TRBV19 and J is TRBJ1-2; TRBD1 matches 7 bases. CDR1 and CDR2 from the germline V gene are LNHDA and SQIVND (reference sequence). The CDR3 runs to 16 residues. J was trimmed by 3 bases and V by 5 bases; bases with no gene match: 12. Full variable domain (outside the CDR3, taken from reference TRBV19 and TRBJ1-2): DGGITQSPKYLFRKEGQNVTLSCEQNLNHDAMYWYRQDPGQGLRLIYYSQIVNDFQKGDIAEGYSVSREKKESFPLTVTSAQKNPTAFYLCASSPRRQGAHYGYTFGSGTRLTVV.